The 9 T cell receptor beta chains given below trace back to one sample, sequenced in a study of shared clonotypes between healthy human individuals. Data came from immunoSEQ multiplex PCR; TCRdb stores just in-frame clones and leaves some out. This table holds about a million clones, 77% found once. Sample: memory CD4+ T cells from PBMCs. Regarding subset: CD45RA-negative fraction. The receptors shown here come from a man younger than 30 in good health. Some clones in this sample may be carry-over from other donors' samples.

This clone has just a few counts. V usage is TRBV4-1 and J usage is TRBJ1-5; D is unclear. Germline CDR1 and CDR2: MGHRA and YSYEKL. The CDR3 totals 13 residues. The V end lost 5 bases, the J end lost 5 bases, and 10 bases lay between the germline ends. DNA of the CDR3: TGCGCCAGCAGCTTCTGGATCGATCAGCCCCAGCATTTT. This encodes CASSFWIDQPQHF.

The gene calls are TRBV6-1 and TRBJ1-1; TRBD1 might be the D (6 bases). The CDR3 contains 13 residues. Germline V gives CDR1 MNHNS, CDR2 SASEGT. V was clipped by 5 bases and J by 7 bases, with 14 bases between them. Written as DNA, the CDR3 is TGTGCCAGCAGTTCAGGGGATGTCGGTGAAGCTTTCTTT. Protein: CASSSGDVGEAFF.

This rearrangement joins TRBV29-1 to TRBJ2-5, with 7 bases that match TRBD2. The last part of the DNA fits TRBJ2-7 better; the J call may be wrong. The CDR3 is 12 amino acids. Germline loops: CDR1 SQVTM, CDR2 ANQGSEA. The CDR3 bases are TGCAGCGTTGTGAGCGGGGCCCACGAGCAGTACTTC. Its translation is CSVVSGAHEQYF.

The chain combines TRBV5-1 with TRBJ1-2; D is unclear. The germline gives CDR1 SGHRS, CDR2 YFSETQ. CDR3 size: 14 residues. The V end lost 1 base, the J end lost 0 bases, and 7 bases lay between the germline ends. This chain's CDR3 is CASSLLPTNYGYTF. The CDR3 DNA sequence: TGCGCCAGCAGCTTGTTACCGACTAACTATGGCTACACCTTC. The full variable domain, in which reference TRBV5-1 and TRBJ1-2 provide the parts outside the CDR3, is KAGVTQTPRYLIKTRGQQVTLSCSPISGHRSVSWYQQTPGQGLQFLFEYFSETQRNKGNFPGRFSGRQFSNSRSEMNVSTLELGDSALYLCASSLLPTNYGYTFGSGTRLTVV.

V usage is TRBV10-3 and J usage is TRBJ2-7; no clear D gene. Germline CDR1 and CDR2: ENHRY and SYGVKD. Trimming left V 6 bases short and J 0 bases short, with 6 bases between. The CDR3 is made up of 12 amino acids. CDR3 DNA: TGTGCCATCAGACCAGACTCCTACGAGCAGTACTTC. The encoded protein is CAIRPDSYEQYF.

The chain recombines TRBV7-2 with TRBJ2-7; 9 nucleotides match TRBD2. This CDR3 comprises 16 residues. V gave up 0 bases and J gave up 2 bases; unmatched junction bases: 5. Germline loops: CDR1 SGHTA, CDR2 FQGNSA. CDR3 in amino acids: CASSLASLAGTYEQYF. For the CDR3, the DNA is TGTGCCAGCAGCTTAGCGTCTCTAGCGGGGACCTACGAGCAGTACTTC.

CDR3 DNA sequence: TGTGCCAGCAGCACACTGACAGGGCAGAGTCAGCCCCAGCATTTT. Protein product: CASSTLTGQSQPQHF. The V gene is TRBV6-1, the J gene TRBJ1-5, with 7 nucleotides matching TRBD1. This CDR3 region has 15 residues. Unmatched junction bases numbered 11, after V lost 6 bases and J lost 6 bases. Germline lookup yields CDR1 MNHNS and CDR2 SASEGT.

This chain connects TRBV6-6 to TRBJ2-1; D not certain. CDR1 and CDR2 from the germline V gene are MNHNY and SVGAGI (reference sequence). The CDR3 contains 11 residues. Trimming stripped 4 bases from V and 8 bases from J, with 6 bases between. This CDR3 is CASSSSDEQFF. The CDR3 DNA sequence: TGTGCCAGCAGTTCCTCGGATGAGCAGTTCTTC.

A single count supports this clone. V is TRBV6-5 and J is TRBJ2-7; D is uncertain. V was pared by 10 bases and J by 0 bases, with 7 bases between. The CDR3 sequence is 11 residues long. CDR1 and CDR2 from the germline V gene are MNHEY and SVGAGI. This CDR3 is CAISSSYEQYF. For the CDR3, the DNA is TGTGCCATCAGCAGCTCCTACGAGCAGTACTTC.